This T cell receptor (beta chain) is drawn from a study of blood T cell repertoires in COVID-19. Study at large: The United States, Italy and Spain were the sources of the acute and convalescent COVID-19 samples. Nucleic acid was either cDNA or gDNA, and it came from T cells, B-cell-depleted T cells, or PBMCs.

Original data processing: Estimation of nucleated cell counts was performed using reference gene primer amplification. Assay: immunoSEQ multiplex PCR; the TCRdb copy retains only in-frame clones and omits some. That table gives V, J and clone size, and the DNA gave D and trimming. The sample contains 190,000 or so clones, about 80% of which appear only once. The V and J ends lost 9 bases and 0 bases, in that order; junction bases with no gene match: 4. The CDR3 is 13 residues long. Germline CDR1 and CDR2: SGHVS and FQNEAQ. Material: peripheral blood. The chain uses TRBV7-8 and TRBJ2-7; 8 bases agree with TRBD2. The TCR sequence derives from a human donor with acute or convalescent COVID-19. The donor label of this sample is uncertain. For the CDR3, the DNA is TGTGCCAGTTCCGGGACTAGCTCCTACGAGCAGTACTTC. This sequence encodes CASSGTSSYEQYF.